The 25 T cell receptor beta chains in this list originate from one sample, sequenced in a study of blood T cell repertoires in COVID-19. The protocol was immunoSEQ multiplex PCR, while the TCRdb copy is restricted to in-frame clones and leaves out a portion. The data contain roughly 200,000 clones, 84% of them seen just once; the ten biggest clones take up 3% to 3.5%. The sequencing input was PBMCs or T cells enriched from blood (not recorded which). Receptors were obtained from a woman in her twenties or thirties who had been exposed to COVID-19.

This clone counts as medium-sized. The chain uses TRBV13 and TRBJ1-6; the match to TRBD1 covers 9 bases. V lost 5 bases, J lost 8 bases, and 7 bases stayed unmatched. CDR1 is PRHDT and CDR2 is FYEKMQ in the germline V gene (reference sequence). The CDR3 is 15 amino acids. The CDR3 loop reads CASSAHRGRDSPLHF. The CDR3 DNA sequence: TGTGCCAGCAGCGCCCACAGGGGGCGGGATTCACCCCTCCACTTT.

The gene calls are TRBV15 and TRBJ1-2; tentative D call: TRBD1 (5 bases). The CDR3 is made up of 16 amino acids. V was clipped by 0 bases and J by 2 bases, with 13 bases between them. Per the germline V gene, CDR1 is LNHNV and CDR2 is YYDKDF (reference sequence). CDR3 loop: CATSREIRQINYGYTF. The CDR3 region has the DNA TGTGCCACCAGCAGAGAAATCCGACAGATAAACTATGGCTACACCTTC. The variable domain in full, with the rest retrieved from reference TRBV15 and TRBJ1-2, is DAMVIQNPRYQVTQFGKPVTLSCSQTLNHNVMYWYQQKSSQAPKLLFHYYDKDFNNEADTPDNFQSRRPNTSFCFLDIRSPGLGDTAMYLCATSREIRQINYGYTFGSGTRLTVV.

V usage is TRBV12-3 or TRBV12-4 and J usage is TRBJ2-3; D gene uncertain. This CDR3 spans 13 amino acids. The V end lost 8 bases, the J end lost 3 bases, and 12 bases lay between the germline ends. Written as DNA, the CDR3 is TGTGCCAGCTTTCTGACTCAAACAGATACGCAGTATTTT. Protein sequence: CASFLTQTDTQYF.

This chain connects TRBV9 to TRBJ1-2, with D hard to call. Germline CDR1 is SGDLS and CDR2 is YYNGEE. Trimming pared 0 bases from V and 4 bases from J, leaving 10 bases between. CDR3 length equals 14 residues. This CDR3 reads CASSVGTTSYGYTF. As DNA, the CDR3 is TGTGCCAGCAGCGTAGGTACAACAAGCTATGGCTACACCTTC.

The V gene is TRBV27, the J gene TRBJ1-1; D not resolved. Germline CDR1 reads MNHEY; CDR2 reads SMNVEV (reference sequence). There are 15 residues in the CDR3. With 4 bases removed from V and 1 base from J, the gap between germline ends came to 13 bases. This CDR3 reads CASSYYREPNTEAFF. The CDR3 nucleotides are TGTGCCAGCAGTTACTATCGGGAGCCGAACACTGAAGCTTTCTTT.

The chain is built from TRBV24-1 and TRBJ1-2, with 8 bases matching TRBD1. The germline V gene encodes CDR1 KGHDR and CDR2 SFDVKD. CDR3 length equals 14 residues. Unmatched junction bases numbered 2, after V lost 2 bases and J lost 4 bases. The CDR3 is CATSDSGTGYGYTF. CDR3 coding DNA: TGTGCCACCAGTGATTCCGGGACAGGCTATGGCTACACCTTC.

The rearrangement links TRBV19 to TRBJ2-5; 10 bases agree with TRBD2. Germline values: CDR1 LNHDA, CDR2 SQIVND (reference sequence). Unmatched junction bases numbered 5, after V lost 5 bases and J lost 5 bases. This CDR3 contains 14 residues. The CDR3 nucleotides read TGTGCCAGTAGTTGGGTTAGCGGGGGGGAGACCCAGTACTTC. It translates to CASSWVSGGETQYF.

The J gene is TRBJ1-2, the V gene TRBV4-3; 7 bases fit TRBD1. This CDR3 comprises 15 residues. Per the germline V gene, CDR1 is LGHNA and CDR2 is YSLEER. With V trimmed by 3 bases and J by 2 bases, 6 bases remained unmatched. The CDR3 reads CASSHPGGNNYGYTF. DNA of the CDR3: TGCGCCAGCAGCCACCCAGGGGGGAACAACTATGGCTACACCTTC.

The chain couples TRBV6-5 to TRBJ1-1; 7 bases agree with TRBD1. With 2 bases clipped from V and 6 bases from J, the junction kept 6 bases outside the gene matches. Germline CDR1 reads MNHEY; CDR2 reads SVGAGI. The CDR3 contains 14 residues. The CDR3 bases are TGTGCCAGCAGTTACCTGGGACAGCCACCTGAAGCTTTCTTT. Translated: CASSYLGQPPEAFF.

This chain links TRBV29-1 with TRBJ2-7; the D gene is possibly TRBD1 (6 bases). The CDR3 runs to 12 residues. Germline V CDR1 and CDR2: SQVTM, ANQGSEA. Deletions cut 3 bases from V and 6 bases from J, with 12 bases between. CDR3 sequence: CSVDRTEGEQYF. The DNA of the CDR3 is TGCAGCGTTGATAGGACAGAGGGCGAGCAGTACTTC.

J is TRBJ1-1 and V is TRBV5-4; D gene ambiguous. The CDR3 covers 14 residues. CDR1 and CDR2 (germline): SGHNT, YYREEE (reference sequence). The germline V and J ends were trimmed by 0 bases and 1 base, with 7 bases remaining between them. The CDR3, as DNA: TGTGCCAGCAGCTTGGCGCAGGCGAACACTGAAGCTTTCTTT. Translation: CASSLAQANTEAFF. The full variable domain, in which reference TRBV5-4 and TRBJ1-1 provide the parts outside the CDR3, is ETGVTQSPTHLIKTRGQQVTLRCSSQSGHNTVSWYQQALGQGPQFIFQYYREEENGRGNFPPRFSGLQFPNYSSELNVNALELDDSALYLCASSLAQANTEAFFGQGTRLTVV.

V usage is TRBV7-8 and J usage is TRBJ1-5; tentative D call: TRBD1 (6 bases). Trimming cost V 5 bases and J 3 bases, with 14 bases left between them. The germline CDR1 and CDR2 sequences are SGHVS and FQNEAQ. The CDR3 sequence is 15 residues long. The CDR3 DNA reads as TGTGCCAGCAGCGCCAGGGGAGGGTTCAATCAGCCCCAGCATTTT. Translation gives CASSARGGFNQPQHF. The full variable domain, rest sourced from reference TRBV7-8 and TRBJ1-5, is GAGVSQSPRYKVAKRGQDVALRCDPISGHVSLFWYQQALGQGPEFLTYFQNEAQLDKSGLPSDRFFAERPEGSVSTLKIQRTQQEDSAVYLCASSARGGFNQPQHFGDGTRLSIL.

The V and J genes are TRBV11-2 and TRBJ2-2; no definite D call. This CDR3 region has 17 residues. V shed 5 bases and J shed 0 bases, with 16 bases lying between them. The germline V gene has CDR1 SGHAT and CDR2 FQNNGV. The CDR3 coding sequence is TGTGCCAGCAGCCCCACCCCTGGCCTCGCGAACACCGGGGAGCTGTTTTTT. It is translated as CASSPTPGLANTGELFF. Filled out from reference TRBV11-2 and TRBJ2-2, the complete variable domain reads EAGVAQSPRYKIIEKRQSVAFWCNPISGHATLYWYQQILGQGPKLLIQFQNNGVVDDSQLPKDRFSAERLKGVDSTLKIQPAKLEDSAVYLCASSPTPGLANTGELFFGEGSRLTVL.

In nucleotides, the CDR3 is TGTGCCAGCAGTGAGACAGGGTCGAACACCGGGGAGCTGTTTTTT. The encoded protein is CASSETGSNTGELFF. V usage is TRBV6-4 and J usage is TRBJ2-2; 7 bases line up with TRBD1. Germline trimming cut 3 bases from V and 0 bases from J; bases unmatched to any gene: 1. Germline assignment: CDR1 MRHNA and CDR2 SNTAGT. The CDR3 totals 15 residues.

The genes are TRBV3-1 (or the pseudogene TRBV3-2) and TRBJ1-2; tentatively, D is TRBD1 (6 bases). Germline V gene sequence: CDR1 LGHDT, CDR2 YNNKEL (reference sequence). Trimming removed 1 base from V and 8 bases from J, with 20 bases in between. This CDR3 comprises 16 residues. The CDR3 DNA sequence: TGTGCCAGCAGCCAAGGTTGGAAAGGGACATCAAACGGCTACACCTTC. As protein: CASSQGWKGTSNGYTF.

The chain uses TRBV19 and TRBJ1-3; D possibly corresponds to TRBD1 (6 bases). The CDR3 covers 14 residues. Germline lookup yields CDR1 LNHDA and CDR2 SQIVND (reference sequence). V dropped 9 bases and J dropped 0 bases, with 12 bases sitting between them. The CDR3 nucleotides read TGTGCCAGCGCAGGGGCCCTCTCTGGAAACACCATATATTTT. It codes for CASAGALSGNTIYF. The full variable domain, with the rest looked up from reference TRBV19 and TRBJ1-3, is DGGITQSPKYLFRKEGQNVTLSCEQNLNHDAMYWYRQDPGQGLRLIYYSQIVNDFQKGDIAEGYSVSREKKESFPLTVTSAQKNPTAFYLCASAGALSGNTIYFGEGSWLTVV.

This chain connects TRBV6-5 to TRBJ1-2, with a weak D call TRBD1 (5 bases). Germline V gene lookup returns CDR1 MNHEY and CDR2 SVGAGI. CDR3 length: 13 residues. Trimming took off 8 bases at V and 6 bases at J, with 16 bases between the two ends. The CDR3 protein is CASLQGFGHGYTF. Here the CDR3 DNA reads TGTGCCAGCCTTCAGGGATTTGGCCATGGCTACACCTTC.

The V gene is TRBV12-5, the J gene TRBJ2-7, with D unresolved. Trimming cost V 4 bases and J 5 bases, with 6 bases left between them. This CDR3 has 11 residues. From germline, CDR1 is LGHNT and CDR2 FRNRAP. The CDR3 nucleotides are TGTGCTAGTGGTTACACAGACGAGCAGTACTTC. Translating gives CASGYTDEQYF.

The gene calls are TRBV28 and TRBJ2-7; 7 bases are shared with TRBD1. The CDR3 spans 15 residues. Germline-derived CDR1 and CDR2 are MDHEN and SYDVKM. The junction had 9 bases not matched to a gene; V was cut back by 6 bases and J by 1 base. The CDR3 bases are TGTGCCAGCAGGCCCGGGGACAGCCATTCCTACGAGCAGTACTTC. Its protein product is CASRPGDSHSYEQYF.

The CDR3 sequence: CASSLTSGGATDTQYF. The DNA of the CDR3 is TGTGCCAGTAGTCTGACTAGCGGGGGGGCAACAGATACGCAGTATTTT. The gene calls are TRBV19 and TRBJ2-3, with TRBD2 matching over 14 bases. V lost 5 bases, J lost 3 bases, and 4 bases stayed unmatched. The CDR3 is made up of 16 amino acids. CDR1 and CDR2 (germline): LNHDA, SQIVND (reference sequence).

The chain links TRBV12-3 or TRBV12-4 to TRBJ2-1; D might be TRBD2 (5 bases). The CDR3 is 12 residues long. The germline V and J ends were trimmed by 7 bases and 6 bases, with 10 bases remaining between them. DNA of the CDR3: TGTGCCAGCACCTCCGAGGGCAATGAGCAGTTCTTC. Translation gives CASTSEGNEQFF.

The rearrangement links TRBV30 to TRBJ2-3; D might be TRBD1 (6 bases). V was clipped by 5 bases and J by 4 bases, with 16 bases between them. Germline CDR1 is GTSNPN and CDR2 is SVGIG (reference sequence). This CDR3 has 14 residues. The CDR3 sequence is CAWHTGLRADTQYF. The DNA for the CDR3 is TGTGCCTGGCACACAGGGTTACGGGCAGATACGCAGTATTTT.

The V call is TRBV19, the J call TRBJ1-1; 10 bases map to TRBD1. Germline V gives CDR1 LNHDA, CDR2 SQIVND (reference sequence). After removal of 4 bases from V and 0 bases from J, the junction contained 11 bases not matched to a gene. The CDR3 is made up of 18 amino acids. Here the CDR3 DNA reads TGTGCCAGTAGTAGACCGGGACAGGGGAGGGGAATGAACACTGAAGCTTTCTTT. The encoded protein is CASSRPGQGRGMNTEAFF.

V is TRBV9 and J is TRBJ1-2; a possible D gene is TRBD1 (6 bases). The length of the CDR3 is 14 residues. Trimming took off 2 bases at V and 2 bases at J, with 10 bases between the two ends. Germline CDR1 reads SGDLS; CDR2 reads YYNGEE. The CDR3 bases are TGTGCCAGCAGCGTCTCAGGGGTGAACTATGGCTACACCTTC. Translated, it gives CASSVSGVNYGYTF.

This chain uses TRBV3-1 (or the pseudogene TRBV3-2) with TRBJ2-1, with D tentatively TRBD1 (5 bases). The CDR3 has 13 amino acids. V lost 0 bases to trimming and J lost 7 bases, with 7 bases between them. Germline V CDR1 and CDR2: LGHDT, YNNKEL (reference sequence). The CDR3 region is CASSQDRDNEQFF. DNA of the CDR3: TGTGCCAGCAGCCAAGACAGGGATAATGAGCAGTTCTTC.